What follows describes a single T cell receptor beta chain. Its antigen is as yet unknown. This sample is part of a study of OX40 agonist ivuxolimab in advanced cancers. The V and J ends lost 4 bases and 8 bases respectively, with 15 bases between them. The CDR3 spans 14 residues. Germline-derived CDR1 and CDR2 are SGHTA and FQGNSA. Assay used: immunoSEQ multiplex PCR; TCRdb lists only in-frame clones, some missing. The sample records around 64,000 clones, about nine tenths being singletons. Whole-study findings and limits: Partial responders at 0.1-3.0 mg/kg showed near-lowest clonal expansion.

The chain combines TRBV7-2 with TRBJ1-5; D perhaps matches TRBD1 (5 bases). Sequencing was performed on CD4+ or CD8+ T cells sorted from blood, taken in a trial of the OX40 agonist ivuxolimab. The TCR comes from an adult with an advanced solid tumor such as melanoma, head and neck, liver or kidney cancer. CDR3 DNA sequence: TGTGCCAGCAGCTCAAATGGGGGGGAAGAGCCCCAGCATTTT. This gives the protein CASSSNGGEEPQHF.